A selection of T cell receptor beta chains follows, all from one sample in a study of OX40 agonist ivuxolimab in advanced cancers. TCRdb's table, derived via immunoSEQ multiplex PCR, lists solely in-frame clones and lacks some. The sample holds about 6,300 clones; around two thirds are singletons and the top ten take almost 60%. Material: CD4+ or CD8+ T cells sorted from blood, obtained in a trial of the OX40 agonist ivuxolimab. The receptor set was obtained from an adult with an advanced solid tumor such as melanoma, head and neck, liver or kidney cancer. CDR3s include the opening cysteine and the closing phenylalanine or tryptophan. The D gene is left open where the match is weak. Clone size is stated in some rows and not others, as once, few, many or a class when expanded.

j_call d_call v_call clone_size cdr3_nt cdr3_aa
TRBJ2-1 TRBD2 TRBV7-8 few TGTGCCAGCAGCCCCGGGGGGAGTGAGCAGTTCTTC CASSPGGSEQFF
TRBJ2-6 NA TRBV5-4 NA TGTGCCAGCAGCTCCCGGAGCTCTGGGGCCAACGTCCTGACTTTC CASSSRSSGANVLTF
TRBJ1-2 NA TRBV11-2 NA TGTGCCAGCAGCCCATTTCGCGGTACCCACTATGGCTACACCTTC CASSPFRGTHYGYTF
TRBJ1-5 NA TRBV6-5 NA TGTGCCAGCAGCACGGCGGGGAGCCAGCCCCAGCATTTT CASSTAGSQPQHF
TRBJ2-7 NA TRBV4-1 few TGCGCCAGCAGCCAAGATATTTGGGGGGCTAGCTACGAGCAGTACTTC CASSQDIWGASYEQYF
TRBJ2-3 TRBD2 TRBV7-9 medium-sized TGTGCCAGCAGCCAGTGGCGGGAGGGCCGCACAGATACGCAGTATTTT CASSQWREGRTDTQYF
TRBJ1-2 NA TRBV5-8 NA TGTGCCAGCAGCTTGGAGACCAACTATGGCTACACCTTC CASSLETNYGYTF
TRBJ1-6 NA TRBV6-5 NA TGTGCCAGCAGTTACCAAAGGACAGCCGATTCACCCCTCCACTTT CASSYQRTADSPLHF
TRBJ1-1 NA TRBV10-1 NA TGCGCCAGCAGTGAGTCGACTCGGGAGTTGGGGTTGATATCTAACACTGAAGCTTTCTTT CASSESTRELGLISNTEAFF
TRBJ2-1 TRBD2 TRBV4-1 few TGCGCCAGCAGCCAGTCCGAACTAGCGGCTAATGAGCAGTTCTTC CASSQSELAANEQFF
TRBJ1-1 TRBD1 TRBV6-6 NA TGTGCCAGCAGTTACATGGACAGGATTCATGAAGCTTTCTTT CASSYMDRIHEAFF
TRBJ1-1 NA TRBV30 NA TGTGCCTGGAGTTCCCGCACGACGAGCACTGAAGCTTTCTTT CAWSSRTTSTEAFF
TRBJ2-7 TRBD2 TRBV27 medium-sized TGTGCCAGCAGTTTAACTAGCGGGGGACGCCACTCCTACGAGCAGTACTTC CASSLTSGGRHSYEQYF
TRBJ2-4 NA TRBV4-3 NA TGCGCCAGCAGCCCCAAAGCTCAGGGGGGAGGCAAAAACATTCAGTACTTC CASSPKAQGGGKNIQYF
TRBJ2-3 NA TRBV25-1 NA TGTGCCACCAGTGGACTGATCACAGATACGCAGTATTTT CATSGLITDTQYF
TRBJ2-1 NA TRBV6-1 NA TGTGCCAGCAGCCTATTGCAGTTCTTC CASSLLQFF
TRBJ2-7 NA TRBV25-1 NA TGTGCCAGCAGTATGACTACGAGCTCCTACGAGCAGTACTTC CASSMTTSSYEQYF
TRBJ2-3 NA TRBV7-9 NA TGTGCCAGCAGCATTAGATTAGGGAGCACAGATACGCAGTATTTT CASSIRLGSTDTQYF
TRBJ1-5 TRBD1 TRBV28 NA TGTGCCAGCAGCCGGGACAGGGGGCTGCGAAGCAATCAGCCCCAGCATTTT CASSRDRGLRSNQPQHF
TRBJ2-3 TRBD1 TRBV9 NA TGTGCCAGCAGCGTAGATCCAGGGGGAACAGATACGCAGTATTTT CASSVDPGGTDTQYF
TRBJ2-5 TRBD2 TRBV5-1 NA TGCGCCAGCAGCTCACCGACTAGCGGGGAGGGAGAGACCCAGTACTTC CASSSPTSGEGETQYF
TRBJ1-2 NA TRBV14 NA TGTGCCAGCAGCGGTGTGGGGTCTGGAAAGACCTATGGCTACACCTTC CASSGVGSGKTYGYTF
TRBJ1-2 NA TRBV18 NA TGTGCCAGCTCACCCGGGACGGATAACTATGGCTACACCTTC CASSPGTDNYGYTF
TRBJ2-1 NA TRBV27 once TGTGCCAGCAGTTTCCCGGGGGCCCGATACAATGAGCAGTTCTTC CASSFPGARYNEQFF
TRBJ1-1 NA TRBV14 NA TGTGCCAGCAGCCAGCGGGGGCTGAACACTGAAGCTTTCTTT CASSQRGLNTEAFF
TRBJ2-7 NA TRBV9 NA TGTGCCAGCAGCGCGGGGGCAGGGACCTACGAGCAGTACTTC CASSAGAGTYEQYF
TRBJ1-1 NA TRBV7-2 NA TGTGCCAGCAGCTTATCGCTCCGGGTGAACACTGAAGCTTTCTTT CASSLSLRVNTEAFF
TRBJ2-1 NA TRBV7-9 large TGTGCCAGCAGCGAGTCGGATTTAGTCTTC CASSESDLVF
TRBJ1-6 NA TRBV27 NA TGTGCCAGCAGTTTCCGGACACATTATAATTCACCCCTCCACTTT CASSFRTHYNSPLHF
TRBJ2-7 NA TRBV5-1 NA TGCGCCAGCAGCTTGGAGGGTGCCAGGGCTGATTCCTACGAGCAGTACTTC CASSLEGARADSYEQYF
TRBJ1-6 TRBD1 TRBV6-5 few TGTGCCAGCAGTTACTCCGGGACAGGGAATTCACCCCTCCACTTT CASSYSGTGNSPLHF
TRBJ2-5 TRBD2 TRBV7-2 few TGTGCCAGCAGCGAGGGACTAGCGGAACAAGAGACCCAGTACTTC CASSEGLAEQETQYF
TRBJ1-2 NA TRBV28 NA TGTGCCACCCCCGGGTCGGGTTCTAACTATGGCTACACCTTC CATPGSGSNYGYTF
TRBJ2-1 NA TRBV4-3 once TGCGCCAGCAGCCAAGATCGGCGTAGTAACAATGAGCAGTTCTTC CASSQDRRSNNEQFF
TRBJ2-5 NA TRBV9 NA TGTGCCAGCAGCGTAGGCGGGACTGAGACCCAGTACTTC CASSVGGTETQYF
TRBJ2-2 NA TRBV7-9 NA TGTGCCAGCAGCCGTCAGGGTGGAAACACCGGGGAGCTGTTTTTT CASSRQGGNTGELFF
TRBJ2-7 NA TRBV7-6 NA TGTGCCAGCAGCCAGGACCGGATCAAGCAGTACTTC CASSQDRIKQYF
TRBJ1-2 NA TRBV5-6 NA TGTGCCAGCAGCTTGGTGCGGGCTGCTCGGTATGGCTACACCTTC CASSLVRAARYGYTF
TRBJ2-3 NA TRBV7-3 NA TGTGCCAGCAGCCCTCCCGGGTCAGATACGCAGTATTTT CASSPPGSDTQYF
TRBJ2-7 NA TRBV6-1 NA TGTGCCAGCAGCTGGGACATTATAGGAGAGCAGTACTTC CASSWDIIGEQYF
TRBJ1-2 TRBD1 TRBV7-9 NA TGTGCCAGCAGCAGCGGGACAGCCTATGGCTACACCTTC CASSSGTAYGYTF
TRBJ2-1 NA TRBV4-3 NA TGCGCCAGCAGCCAAGTGGACAATGAGCAGTTCTTC CASSQVDNEQFF
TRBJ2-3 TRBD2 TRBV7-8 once TGTGCCAGCAGCGTCACCTCTAGCGGGTTAACAGATACGCAGTATTTT CASSVTSSGLTDTQYF
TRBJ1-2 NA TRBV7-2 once TGTGCCAGCAGTGAGAATGAAGAACCACCCTTC CASSENEEPPF
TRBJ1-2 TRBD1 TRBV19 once TGTGCCAGTTTCGACAGGGGGGACTATGGCTACACCTTC CASFDRGDYGYTF
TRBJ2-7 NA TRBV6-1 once TGTGCCAGCAGTGAGGGCAGTTCCTCCTACGAGCAGTACTTC CASSEGSSSYEQYF
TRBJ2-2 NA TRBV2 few TGTGCCAGCAGTGAGTGGCGCGACACCGGGGAGCTGTTTTTT CASSEWRDTGELFF